The 24 T cell receptor beta chains below were found in one sample sequenced in a study of T-cell memory formation after mild COVID-19. TCRdb reprocessed the 5' RACE reads with MiXCR, giving one entry per CDR3 protein. The sample shows hundreds of thousands of distinct CDR3 sequences, about a fifth of them seen only once. Sequencing was performed on PBMCs or a T cell subset sorted from them (not recorded which). The receptors were sampled from an adult woman who had mild COVID-19 (a few samples of this study predate the infection). Cell type and time point are not known.

V gene TRBV30 combines with J gene TRBJ1-1; D remains unclear. The CDR3 extends over 14 amino acids. Trimming shortened V by 1 base and J by 1 base, and 10 bases separated the two germline ends. Germline V gene data show CDR1 as GTSNPN and CDR2 as SVGIG (reference sequence). CDR3 nucleotide sequence: TGTGCCTGGAGTGGGAGACATCGGAACACTGAAGCTTTCTTT. This encodes CAWSGRHRNTEAFF.

This clonotype was recorded once. The rearrangement links TRBV7-6 to TRBJ2-5; 10 nucleotides agree with TRBD1. The CDR3 is 15 residues long. In germline, CDR1 is SGHVS, CDR2 FNYEAQ. The junction had 5 bases not matched to a gene; V was cut back by 6 bases and J by 1 base. CDR3 residues: CASRSGQGIQETQYF. The CDR3 DNA sequence: TGTGCCAGCAGATCGGGACAGGGGATCCAAGAGACCCAGTACTTC.

This clonotype came up a few times. V gene TRBV7-9 combines with J gene TRBJ2-1; D call uncertain. The CDR3 is 16 residues long. Trimming took off 2 bases at V and 3 bases at J, with 14 bases between the two ends. Germline loops: CDR1 SEHNR, CDR2 FQNEAQ (reference sequence). The CDR3 DNA reads TGTGCCAGCAGCTTAAAATCCCTCTTACTCTACAATGAGCAGTTCTTC. This translates into CASSLKSLLLYNEQFF.

This clonotype was seen ten or more times. The chain couples TRBV5-6 to TRBJ2-3; 10 nucleotides align to TRBD1. This CDR3 region has 14 residues. J gave up 6 bases and V 4 bases, and 5 bases lay outside the gene matches. Germline V CDR1 and CDR2: SGHDT, YYEEEE. The CDR3 reads CASSPGTGADTQYF. The CDR3 coding sequence is TGTGCCAGCAGCCCCGGGACAGGGGCGGATACGCAGTATTTT. The full variable domain, its missing parts supplied by reference TRBV5-6 and TRBJ2-3, is DAGVTQSPTHLIKTRGQQVTLRCSPKSGHDTVSWYQQALGQGPQFIFQYYEEEERQRGNFPDRFSGHQFPNYSSELNVNALLLGDSALYLCASSPGTGADTQYFGPGTRLTVL.

This clonotype showed up just a few times. V gene TRBV24-1 combines with J gene TRBJ1-1, with D possibly matching TRBD1 (6 bases). CDR1 KGHDR and CDR2 SFDVKD come from the germline V gene. This CDR3 is 15 amino acids long. The V and J ends lost 4 bases and 1 base respectively, with 12 bases between them. CDR3 sequence (DNA): TGTGCCACCAGTGACATACAGGGTACGAACACTGAAGCTTTCTTT. This codes for CATSDIQGTNTEAFF.

This sequence joins TRBV27 and TRBJ2-5; TRBD2 is a possible D gene (6 bases). V was shortened by 3 bases and J by 2 bases, with 10 bases between the two germline ends. The CDR3 runs 14 residues. CDR1 is MNHEY and CDR2 is SMNVEV in the germline V gene (reference sequence). The CDR3 DNA sequence: TGTGCCAGCAGTTTCTTCGGGAGTCAAGAGACCCAGTACTTC. Residues: CASSFFGSQETQYF.

This clonotype was counted a few times. The chain combines TRBV10-3 with TRBJ1-6; D gene uncertain. Germline V lookup: CDR1 ENHRY, CDR2 SYGVKD. This CDR3 region has 14 residues. V was trimmed by 3 bases and J by 10 bases, leaving 13 bases between them. The CDR3 loop is CAISDPGSYSPLHF. CDR3 nucleotide sequence: TGTGCCATCAGTGACCCGGGGAGTTACTCACCCCTCCACTTT.

In its sample, this clonotype was seen a few times. J is TRBJ2-4 and V is TRBV7-9, with a weak D call TRBD1 (5 bases). The ends were cut back, 8 bases at V and 9 bases at J, with 14 bases in the middle. CDR1 is SEHNR, CDR2 FQNEAQ, per germline (reference sequence). This CDR3 comprises 12 residues. For the CDR3, the DNA is TGTGCCAGCCATACCAGGGTCGGCATTCAGTACTTC. Translating it yields CASHTRVGIQYF.

This clonotype occurred a few times. The chain joins TRBV7-2 to TRBJ2-1; perhaps TRBD1 as D (6 bases). CDR3 size: 15 residues. Germline CDR1 and CDR2: SGHTA and FQGNSA. V lost 5 bases and J lost 6, with 17 bases in between. The CDR3 sequence is CASSTQGHTFNEQFF. For the CDR3, the DNA is TGTGCCAGCAGCACACAGGGTCATACTTTCAATGAGCAGTTCTTC.

The V gene is TRBV7-8, the J gene TRBJ1-6; D is ambiguous. This CDR3 is built from 16 residues. Germline assignment: CDR1 SGHVS and CDR2 FQNEAQ. V was pared by 0 bases and J by 5 bases, with 11 bases between. CDR3 region: CASSLAGGSNNSPLHF. In nucleotides, the CDR3 is TGTGCCAGCAGCTTAGCGGGAGGGTCAAATAATTCACCCCTCCACTTT.

The chain joins TRBV24-1 to TRBJ1-5, with D hard to call. The germline V and J ends were trimmed by 3 bases and 0 bases, with 8 bases remaining between them. The CDR3 spans 15 residues. The germline V gene encodes CDR1 KGHDR and CDR2 SFDVKD. In DNA form, the CDR3 reads TGTGCCACCAGTGATAACAGATATAGCAATCAGCCCCAGCATTTT. It specifies CATSDNRYSNQPQHF.

There are a few counts of this clonotype. The chain employs TRBV6-2 or TRBV6-3 and TRBJ1-2, with D possibly being TRBD1 (6 bases). The CDR3 consists of 14 residues. V was shortened by 1 base and J by 6 bases, with 12 bases between the two germline ends. Per germline, CDR1 MNHEY and CDR2 SVGEGT. CDR3 sequence: CASSYWGAPDGYTF. The CDR3 DNA reads TGTGCCAGCAGTTACTGGGGGGCTCCGGATGGCTACACCTTC.

This clonotype was picked up many times. This sequence joins TRBV12-3 or TRBV12-4 and TRBJ1-4; D not certain. Between the trimmed V and J ends, which lost 7 bases and 0 bases, there was a span of 6 bases. The CDR3 extends over 13 amino acids. The CDR3 coding sequence is TGTGCCAGCAAGCGTTCAACTAATGAAAAACTGTTTTTT. Translating gives CASKRSTNEKLFF.

The V call is TRBV7-9, the J call TRBJ2-3; 8 nucleotides align to TRBD2. This CDR3 comprises 16 residues. The J segment lost 2 bases and the V segment lost 6 bases, leaving 10 bases of the junction unmatched. Germline loops: CDR1 SEHNR, CDR2 FQNEAQ (reference sequence). The CDR3 loop reads CASSSTSGYLTDTQYF. CDR3 DNA sequence: TGTGCCAGCAGTTCCACTAGCGGCTATCTCACAGATACGCAGTATTTT.

The V gene is TRBV27, the J gene TRBJ2-1; perhaps D is TRBD1 or TRBD2 (5 bases each). The CDR3 is 13 amino acids. V lost 0 bases and J lost 9, with 9 bases in between. The germline CDR1 and CDR2 sequences are MNHEY and SMNVEV (reference sequence). The CDR3 spells CASSLSGPPEQFF. CDR3 DNA: TGTGCCAGCAGTTTATCGGGACCTCCTGAGCAGTTCTTC.

This clonotype was detected a few times. V usage is TRBV2 and J usage is TRBJ1-6; 8 bases match TRBD1. Per the germline V gene, CDR1 is SNHLY and CDR2 is FYNNEI. The CDR3 has 16 residues. V dropped 3 bases and J dropped 7; count of bases not matched to a gene: 8. The CDR3 protein is CASSDLGQGLNSPLHF. The CDR3 bases are TGTGCCAGCAGTGACCTAGGACAGGGCCTGAATTCACCCCTCCACTTT.

This clonotype was seen more than once but under ten times. The chain links TRBV19 to TRBJ2-7; a possible D gene is TRBD1 (5 bases). Germline V gene data show CDR1 as LNHDA and CDR2 as SQIVND (reference sequence). CDR3 length: 15 residues. Between the trimmed V and J ends, which lost 4 bases and 2 bases, there was a span of 15 bases. The CDR3 loop is CASSTRTPPTYEQYF. The CDR3 DNA sequence: TGTGCCAGTAGTACCCGGACACCCCCCACCTACGAGCAGTACTTC.

There are a few counts of this clonotype. The chain combines TRBV20-1 with TRBJ2-7; D might be TRBD1 (5 bases). The CDR3 covers 14 residues. Trimming cost V 3 bases and J 5 bases, with 17 bases left between them. Germline CDR1 reads DFQATT; CDR2 reads SNEGSKA (reference sequence). CDR3 amino acids: CSASGTGRVHEQYF. The CDR3 nucleotides read TGCAGTGCTAGTGGAACAGGCCGGGTGCACGAGCAGTACTTC.

V is TRBV7-9 and J is TRBJ2-2; no firm D call. The CDR3 runs to 12 residues. V lost 7 bases to trimming and J lost 5 bases, with 8 bases between them. CDR1 and CDR2 (germline): SEHNR, FQNEAQ (reference sequence). CDR3 in amino acids: CASMPGTGELFF. The CDR3 DNA reads TGTGCCAGCATGCCCGGTACCGGGGAGCTGTTTTTT.

This clonotype was detected many times. In DNA form, the CDR3 reads TGTGCCAGCAGCCCCAGGACTAGCGGACTTTACGAGCAGTACTTC. Translation gives CASSPRTSGLYEQYF. V gene TRBV7-6 combines with J gene TRBJ2-7; 10 nucleotides agree with TRBD2. The trim removed 5 bases at V and 4 bases at J, leaving 8 bases unmatched. Germline V gene data show CDR1 as SGHVS and CDR2 as FNYEAQ. The CDR3 has 15 residues.

The chain uses TRBV25-1 and TRBJ2-5; D remains unclear. Germline loops: CDR1 MGHDK, CDR2 SYGVNS. Trimming left V 4 bases short and J 5 bases short, with 17 bases between. This CDR3 region has 15 residues. CDR3 in DNA: TGTGCCAGCAGTGCCAGCTCGGAGCCCCGGGAGACCCAGTACTTC. This encodes CASSASSEPRETQYF.

This clonotype was counted only a few times. Here the CDR3 DNA reads TGCAGCGTGGGCGACCTCTCGGGACAGGAATTTAATGGCTACACCTTC. Protein product: CSVGDLSGQEFNGYTF. The chain links TRBV29-1 to TRBJ1-2; 8 bases fit TRBD1. V lost 6 bases and J lost 6; bases outside the gene matches: 18. Germline CDR1 reads SQVTM; CDR2 reads ANQGSEA. This CDR3 contains 16 residues.

In its sample, this clonotype was seen a few times. The chain joins TRBV7-2 to TRBJ2-1, with D tentatively TRBD2 (6 bases). CDR1 is SGHTA and CDR2 is FQGNSA in the germline V gene. The V end was cut by 5 bases, the J end by 0 bases, with 14 bases between. This CDR3 has 16 residues. CDR3 region: CASSLPGLSSYNEQFF. In DNA, the CDR3 is TGTGCCAGCAGCCTGCCGGGACTCAGCTCCTACAATGAGCAGTTCTTC. The full variable domain, with the rest looked up from reference TRBV7-2 and TRBJ2-1, is GAGVSQSPSNKVTEKGKDVELRCDPISGHTALYWYRQSLGQGLEFLIYFQGNSAPDKSGLPSDRFSAERTGGSVSTLTIQRTQQEDSAVYLCASSLPGLSSYNEQFFGPGTRLTVL.

The chain combines TRBV7-9 with TRBJ2-2; 10 positions match TRBD2. Germline CDR1 and CDR2: SEHNR and FQNEAQ (reference sequence). Trimming cost V 6 bases and J 4 bases; bases outside gene matches: 20. The CDR3 length is 20 residues. DNA for the CDR3: TGTGCCAGCAGGCCATACCGAGGGACGGCGGGACTAGCGCCCACCGGGGAGCTGTTTTTT. Its translation is CASRPYRGTAGLAPTGELFF.